A single sample is the source of the 2 T cell receptor beta chains below, sequenced in a study of shared clonotypes between healthy human individuals. The protocol was immunoSEQ multiplex PCR, while the TCRdb copy is restricted to in-frame clones and leaves out a portion. Altogether about 580,000 clones are present, roughly 98% being singletons, with the ten largest covering around 0.3%. Naive CD8 cells comprised CD45RO-negative, CCR7-positively selected cells, excluding terminally differentiated effector memory CD45RA+ cells. The source material was naive CD8+ T cells sorted from blood. The origin of the receptors is a young man in good health.

The chain is built from TRBV30 and TRBJ2-7, with TRBD1 identical over 7 bases. The CDR3 totals 13 residues. The V gene's germline CDR1 is GTSNPN and CDR2 SVGIG (reference sequence). The V gene end was trimmed by 4 bases and the J gene end by 6 bases; junction bases not matched to a gene: 9. As DNA, the CDR3 is TGTGCCTGGACTGGGGGACAGTTCATCGAGCAGTACTTC. This sequence encodes CAWTGGQFIEQYF.

The chain employs TRBV7-6 and TRBJ2-2; D unresolved. The CDR3 runs to 16 residues. Germline CDR1 is SGHVS and CDR2 is FNYEAQ. V was pared by 6 bases and J by 4 bases, with 18 bases between. CDR3 sequence (DNA): TGTGCCAGCAGTCAAAAGATGGGTATGATCACCGGGGAGCTGTTTTTT. Protein: CASSQKMGMITGELFF.